These T cell receptor beta chains were read from a single sample in a study of blood T cell repertoires in COVID-19. The table came from immunoSEQ multiplex PCR; TCRdb's copy has only in-frame clones and leaves some out. The sample holds more than 150,000 clones, 90% to 95% seen once. The sample consisted of peripheral blood. These TCRs come from a man in his forties or fifties with acute or convalescent COVID-19. CDR3s include the opening cysteine and the closing phenylalanine or tryptophan. D genes are given only for firm matches. Clone sizes are given selectively: once, few, many, or a class where the clone is expanded.

size | J | length | V | D | CDR3 | DNA
- | TRBJ2-1 | 18 | TRBV19 | TRBD2 | CASTSRTSGRAGYNEQFF | TGTGCCAGTACCTCAAGGACTAGCGGGAGGGCGGGTTACAATGAGCAGTTCTTC
- | TRBJ2-1 | 15 | TRBV7-7 | TRBD2 | CASSPGLAGNNEQFF | TGTGCTAGCAGCCCGGGACTAGCGGGAAACAATGAGCAGTTCTTC
- | TRBJ1-4 | 14 | TRBV6-1 | TRBD1 | CASRPDRGREKLFF | TGTGCCAGCAGACCCGACAGGGGAAGGGAAAAACTGTTTTTT
- | TRBJ2-7 | 14 | TRBV15 | - | CATSKRESAREQYF | TGTGCCACCAGCAAACGGGAGTCCGCGCGCGAGCAGTACTTC
few | TRBJ1-3 | 14 | TRBV6-1 | - | CASSEAGSGNTIYF | TGTGCCAGCAGTGAAGCCGGCTCTGGAAACACCATATATTTT
- | TRBJ2-5 | 14 | TRBV18 | - | CASSLRRGAETQYF | TGTGCCAGCTCATTACGCCGGGGGGCAGAGACCCAGTACTTC
- | TRBJ2-3 | 16 | TRBV4-3 | - | CASSLITGGGTDTQYF | TGCGCCAGCAGCCTAATCACAGGGGGGGGCACAGATACGCAGTATTTT
- | TRBJ1-6 | 12 | TRBV12-3/TRBV12-4 | - | CASSLGGGHLHF | TGTGCCAGCAGCCTGGGGGGGGGTCATCTCCACTTT
- | TRBJ1-2 | 14 | TRBV7-9 | TRBD1 | CASSLAPGQDGYTF | TGTGCCAGCAGCTTAGCGCCGGGACAGGATGGCTACACCTTC
- | TRBJ2-5 | 16 | TRBV2 | - | CASSVPGQGEAKTQYF | TGTGCCAGCAGTGTACCTGGGCAGGGTGAGGCCAAGACCCAGTACTTC
- | TRBJ1-5 | 12 | TRBV28 | - | CASRLLNQPQHF | TGTGCCAGCAGATTACTCAATCAGCCCCAGCATTTT